The rows below give T cell receptor beta chains drawn from one sample of a study of T cells in Graves' hyperthyroidism and ophthalmopathy. MiXCR was run by TCRdb on the multiplex PCR reads, yielding one entry per CDR3 protein. The sample yields about 380,000 distinct CDR3 sequences, less than 15% seen once. The material sequenced was blood. These receptors came from a man aged 25-45 years with Graves' hyperthyroidism that later progressed to Graves' ophthalmopathy. CDR3s include the opening cysteine and the closing phenylalanine or tryptophan. D genes are given only for firm matches. The size of a clone is reported for some rows only, either as once, few or many, or as a class for expanded clones.

TRBJ2-7 many TRBV7-8 - TGTGCCAGCAGCCCCCGGACAGTCTACGAGCAGTACTTC CASSPRTVYEQYF
TRBJ2-7 few TRBV20-1 TRBD2 TGCAGTGCTAAGGGCGGGGGGACTAGCGGGGGGGAGCAGTACTTC CSAKGGGTSGGEQYF
TRBJ2-5 few TRBV19 - TGTGCCAGTAATCAGGGAGGCGAGACCCAGTACTTC CASNQGGETQYF
TRBJ2-1 few TRBV12-3/TRBV12-4 TRBD2 TGTGCCAGCAAAAGCCGAAGCGGGGGGGCTTTCAATGAGCAGTTCTTC CASKSRSGGAFNEQFF
TRBJ2-3 many TRBV20-1 - TGCAGTGCTCGACGACAAGGGGGGTTCACAGATACGCAGTATTTT CSARRQGGFTDTQYF
TRBJ2-7 many TRBV3-1 - TGTGCCAGCAGCCAAATGGGACGGTCCTACGAGCAGTACTTC CASSQMGRSYEQYF
TRBJ2-2 few TRBV5-1 TRBD1 TGCGCCAGCAGCCAAGACAGGGCCGGGGAGCTGTTTTTT CASSQDRAGELFF
TRBJ1-2 few TRBV5-1 - TGCGCCAGCAGCTTGGGGGGGCAGCCCCACTATGGCTACACCTTC CASSLGGQPHYGYTF
TRBJ2-5 - TRBV18 TRBD1 TGTGCCAGCTCACCCGGGACAGGCGGAGAGACCCAGTACTTC CASSPGTGGETQYF
TRBJ2-1 many TRBV3-1 TRBD1 TGTGCCACCACCGGGACAGGGTACAATGAGCAGTTCTTC CATTGTGYNEQFF
TRBJ1-1 - TRBV25-1 - TGTGCCACGAGAGGGAGGCGGAACACTGAAGCTTTCTTT CATRGRRNTEAFF
TRBJ1-1 many TRBV10-3 - TGTGCCATCAAGGCAGGGTGGAACACTGAAGCTTTCTTT CAIKAGWNTEAFF
TRBJ2-1 many TRBV11-2 TRBD1 TGTGCCAGCAGCTCAATACAGGGGGCGGGCAATGAGCAGTTCTTC CASSSIQGAGNEQFF
TRBJ2-5 few TRBV6-1 - TGTGCCAGCATTGGGGGACTCGCGATCGAAAAAGGGACCCAGTACTTC CASIGGLAIEKGTQYF
TRBJ2-3 many TRBV24-1 - TGTGCCACCAGTGATTCGATCAGGGAGGATACGCAGTATTTT CATSDSIREDTQYF
TRBJ1-2 many TRBV20-1 - TGCAGTGCTAGAGATCAGGATAACTATGGCTACACCTTC CSARDQDNYGYTF
TRBJ1-1 - TRBV19 - TGTGCCAGTAGTAAATTGAGGGGGGAAGGATTCACTGAAGCTTTCTTT CASSKLRGEGFTEAFF
TRBJ2-3 many TRBV20-1 - TGCAGTGCTAGAGATGGCCAGAACACAGATACGCAGTATTTT CSARDGQNTDTQYF
TRBJ1-6 many TRBV7-9 - TGTGCCAGCAGCCCCTGGCAGGGGAACGCCTATAATTCACCCCTCCACTTT CASSPWQGNAYNSPLHF
TRBJ1-4 few TRBV14 TRBD1 TGTGCCAGCAGCTTCCAGAGGGACAGTAATGAAAAACTGTTTTTT CASSFQRDSNEKLFF
TRBJ1-3 many TRBV9 - TGTGCCAGCAGCGTACGAGGAGGAAACACCATATATTTT CASSVRGGNTIYF
TRBJ1-2 few TRBV12-3/TRBV12-4 TRBD1 TGTGCCAGCAGACTGACAGGGGGCAATGGCTACACCTTC CASRLTGGNGYTF
TRBJ2-1 - TRBV18 - TGTGCCAGCTCACCACTTTATCCAGGGTCCTACAATGAGCAGTTCTTC CASSPLYPGSYNEQFF
TRBJ2-1 few TRBV29-1 - TGCAGCGTTGGTCAACAGGGAAGCCAGCAGTTCTTC CSVGQQGSQQFF
TRBJ1-5 - TRBV10-2 TRBD1 TGCGCCAGCGGGGGGTCAGGGGGATCAAACAATCAGCCCCAGCATTTT CASGGSGGSNNQPQHF
TRBJ2-1 medium-sized TRBV3-1 - TGTGCCAGCAGCCAAGCTTACAATGAGCAGTTCTTC CASSQAYNEQFF
TRBJ2-1 - TRBV19 TRBD2 TGTGCCAGTAAGGGGTGGGCTAGCGGGGGTTACGAGCAGTTCTTC CASKGWASGGYEQFF
TRBJ2-7 - TRBV5-4 TRBD1 TGTGCCAGCAGCCCGTGGACAGGGGTCGAGCAGTACTTC CASSPWTGVEQYF
TRBJ1-1 many TRBV12-3/TRBV12-4 - TGTGCCAGCAGTCGGGCAGTGAACACTGAAGCTTTCTTT CASSRAVNTEAFF